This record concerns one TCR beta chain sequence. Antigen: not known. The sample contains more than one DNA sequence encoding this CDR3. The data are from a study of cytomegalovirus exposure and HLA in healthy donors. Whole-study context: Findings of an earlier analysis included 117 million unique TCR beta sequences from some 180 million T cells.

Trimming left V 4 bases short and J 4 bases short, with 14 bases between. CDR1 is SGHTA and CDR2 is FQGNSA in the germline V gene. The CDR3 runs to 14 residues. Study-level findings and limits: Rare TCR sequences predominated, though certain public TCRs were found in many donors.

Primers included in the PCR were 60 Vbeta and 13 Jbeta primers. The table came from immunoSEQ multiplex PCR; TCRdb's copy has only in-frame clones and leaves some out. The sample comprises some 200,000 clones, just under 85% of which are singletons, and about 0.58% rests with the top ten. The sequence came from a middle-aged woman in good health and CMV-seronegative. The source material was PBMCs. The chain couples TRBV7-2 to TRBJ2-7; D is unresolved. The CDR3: CASSSSLSLYEQYF. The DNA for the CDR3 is TGTGCCAGCAGCTCCTCCCTGTCCTTATACGAGCAGTACTTC.